This is a list of T cell receptor beta chains from one sample in a study of cytomegalovirus exposure and HLA in healthy donors. The repertoire was sequenced with immunoSEQ multiplex PCR; TCRdb's copy has only in-frame clones and lacks some. The sample shows about 98,000 clones, approximately 80% of them seen only once. The sequenced sample was PBMCs. These receptors were obtained from a man aged 60 to 75 in good health and CMV-seropositive. CDR3s include the opening cysteine and the closing phenylalanine or tryptophan. Fields, in order: V gene, clone size, D gene, J gene, CDR3 protein, CDR3 DNA. A D gene is named only where the DNA matches it firmly. Size is stated for part of the rows, as once, few or many counts, or as a class when the clone is expanded.

v_call: TRBV7-2; clone_size: .; d_call: TRBD1; j_call: TRBJ2-3; cdr3_aa: CASSLRTGVATDTQYF; cdr3_nt: TGTGCCAGCAGCTTAAGAACAGGGGTGGCCACAGATACGCAGTATTTT
v_call: TRBV25-1; clone_size: .; d_call: TRBD1; j_call: TRBJ1-6; cdr3_aa: CASSWDRDNSPLHF; cdr3_nt: TGTGCCAGTTCCTGGGACAGGGATAATTCACCCCTCCACTTT
v_call: TRBV7-2; clone_size: few; d_call: TRBD2; j_call: TRBJ2-3; cdr3_aa: CASSPPGGAGVDTQYF; cdr3_nt: TGTGCCAGCAGCCCCCCGGGGGGAGCGGGGGTAGATACGCAGTATTTT
v_call: TRBV4-3; clone_size: .; d_call: TRBD2; j_call: TRBJ2-7; cdr3_aa: CASSHNVLAGEREEQYF; cdr3_nt: TGCGCCAGCAGCCACAATGTATTAGCGGGGGAAAGAGAAGAGCAGTACTTC
v_call: TRBV30; clone_size: once; d_call: .; j_call: TRBJ2-1; cdr3_aa: CAWSVGPGLFNEQFF; cdr3_nt: TGTGCCTGGAGTGTAGGCCCCGGACTGTTCAATGAGCAGTTCTTC
v_call: TRBV2; clone_size: .; d_call: TRBD2; j_call: TRBJ2-7; cdr3_aa: CASSGIGTNYEQYF; cdr3_nt: TGTGCCAGCAGTGGCATAGGGACTAACTACGAGCAGTACTTC
v_call: TRBV10-1; clone_size: .; d_call: TRBD1; j_call: TRBJ2-7; cdr3_aa: CASRRAGTGGDEQYF; cdr3_nt: TGCGCCAGCAGACGGGCGGGGACAGGGGGCGACGAGCAGTACTTC
v_call: TRBV28; clone_size: .; d_call: TRBD1; j_call: TRBJ1-1; cdr3_aa: CASSSGQGWGNTEAFF; cdr3_nt: TGTGCCAGCAGTTCAGGACAGGGTTGGGGGAACACTGAAGCTTTCTTT
v_call: TRBV2; clone_size: .; d_call: .; j_call: TRBJ2-7; cdr3_aa: CASLTGYEQYF; cdr3_nt: TGTGCCAGCCTCACAGGCTACGAGCAGTACTTC
v_call: TRBV5-1; clone_size: .; d_call: TRBD1; j_call: TRBJ2-3; cdr3_aa: CASSLEWGQGGTDTQYF; cdr3_nt: TGCGCCAGCAGCTTGGAGTGGGGACAGGGAGGCACAGATACGCAGTATTTT
v_call: TRBV19; clone_size: .; d_call: TRBD1; j_call: TRBJ2-3; cdr3_aa: CASSIGQGATDTQYF; cdr3_nt: TGTGCCAGTAGTATAGGGCAGGGGGCAACAGATACGCAGTATTTT
v_call: TRBV5-1; clone_size: .; d_call: TRBD2; j_call: TRBJ2-7; cdr3_aa: CASSLAEGLTYEQYF; cdr3_nt: TGCGCCAGCAGCTTGGCCGAGGGACTAACCTACGAGCAGTACTTC
v_call: TRBV5-1; clone_size: .; d_call: TRBD1; j_call: TRBJ2-3; cdr3_aa: CASSLTGGPTDTQYF; cdr3_nt: TGCGCCAGCAGCTTGACAGGGGGGCCGACCGATACGCAGTATTTT
v_call: TRBV19; clone_size: .; d_call: TRBD1; j_call: TRBJ2-7; cdr3_aa: CASSMTGGTGEQYF; cdr3_nt: TGTGCCAGTAGTATGACAGGGGGGACGGGCGAGCAGTACTTC
v_call: TRBV19; clone_size: .; d_call: .; j_call: TRBJ1-4; cdr3_aa: CASSMQGSTNEKLFF; cdr3_nt: TGTGCCAGTAGTATGCAGGGGTCAACTAATGAAAAACTGTTTTTT
v_call: TRBV7-2; clone_size: .; d_call: .; j_call: TRBJ2-7; cdr3_aa: CASSLGVHEQYF; cdr3_nt: TGTGCCAGCAGCTTAGGAGTCCACGAGCAGTACTTC
v_call: TRBV10-3; clone_size: .; d_call: TRBD2; j_call: TRBJ2-2; cdr3_aa: CAISGTSGTGELFF; cdr3_nt: TGTGCCATCAGTGGGACTAGCGGCACCGGGGAGCTGTTTTTT
v_call: TRBV28; clone_size: .; d_call: .; j_call: TRBJ1-2; cdr3_aa: CASSLNPRQSYGYTF; cdr3_nt: TGTGCCAGCAGCCTAAACCCAAGACAGAGCTATGGCTACACCTTC
v_call: TRBV5-1; clone_size: few; d_call: TRBD1; j_call: TRBJ1-1; cdr3_aa: CASSVTGFTEAFF; cdr3_nt: TGCGCCAGCAGCGTGACAGGGTTCACTGAAGCTTTCTTT
v_call: TRBV30; clone_size: .; d_call: TRBD2; j_call: TRBJ2-2; cdr3_aa: CARAGESTGELFF; cdr3_nt: TGTGCCCGAGCGGGGGAGAGCACCGGGGAGCTGTTTTTT
v_call: TRBV5-1; clone_size: once; d_call: .; j_call: TRBJ2-1; cdr3_aa: CASSQGGRRNNEQFF; cdr3_nt: TGCGCCAGCAGTCAAGGGGGTAGAAGGAACAATGAGCAGTTCTTC
v_call: TRBV28; clone_size: .; d_call: .; j_call: TRBJ1-5; cdr3_aa: CASSLFLGSQPQHF; cdr3_nt: TGTGCCAGCAGTTTATTTCTAGGATCTCAGCCCCAGCATTTT
v_call: TRBV6-5; clone_size: .; d_call: .; j_call: TRBJ1-3; cdr3_aa: CASSYSAGGNTIYF; cdr3_nt: TGTGCCAGCAGTTACTCTGCGGGAGGAAACACCATATATTTT
v_call: TRBV29-1; clone_size: .; d_call: TRBD1; j_call: TRBJ2-1; cdr3_aa: CSVPGGAGSYNEQFF; cdr3_nt: TGCAGCGTCCCAGGGGGCGCGGGCTCCTACAATGAGCAGTTCTTC
v_call: TRBV30; clone_size: .; d_call: .; j_call: TRBJ2-5; cdr3_aa: CAWSGGQGGETQYF; cdr3_nt: TGTGCCTGGAGTGGGGGGCAGGGCGGGGAGACCCAGTACTTC
v_call: TRBV19; clone_size: .; d_call: TRBD1; j_call: TRBJ1-6; cdr3_aa: CASMDRTSPLHF; cdr3_nt: TGTGCCAGTATGGACAGGACTTCACCCCTCCACTTT
v_call: TRBV7-9; clone_size: few; d_call: TRBD1; j_call: TRBJ1-1; cdr3_aa: CASSGQVEAFF; cdr3_nt: TGTGCCAGCAGTGGACAGGTTGAAGCTTTCTTT
v_call: TRBV6-1; clone_size: .; d_call: TRBD1; j_call: TRBJ1-4; cdr3_aa: CASRRTGGEKLFF; cdr3_nt: TGTGCCAGCAGGAGGACAGGGGGCGAAAAACTGTTTTTT
v_call: TRBV4-3; clone_size: few; d_call: TRBD2; j_call: TRBJ2-2; cdr3_aa: CASSQEIAGNTGELFF; cdr3_nt: TGCGCCAGCAGCCAAGAAATAGCGGGGAACACCGGGGAGCTGTTTTTT
v_call: TRBV2; clone_size: few; d_call: TRBD1; j_call: TRBJ1-3; cdr3_aa: CASSEFQTGVGRNTIYF; cdr3_nt: TGTGCCAGCAGTGAATTTCAAACAGGGGTGGGTCGAAACACCATATATTTT
v_call: TRBV2; clone_size: .; d_call: TRBD1; j_call: TRBJ1-2; cdr3_aa: CASTGHSGTGGGYTF; cdr3_nt: TGTGCCAGCACTGGGCATTCCGGGACAGGGGGTGGCTACACCTTC
v_call: TRBV5-1; clone_size: .; d_call: .; j_call: TRBJ2-2; cdr3_aa: CASSLEWQGNTGELFF; cdr3_nt: TGCGCCAGCAGCTTGGAGTGGCAGGGAAACACCGGGGAGCTGTTTTTT
v_call: TRBV13; clone_size: .; d_call: TRBD1; j_call: TRBJ2-4; cdr3_aa: CASSFRVKGALANTQYF; cdr3_nt: TGTGCCAGCAGCTTCAGGGTCAAGGGGGCACTCGCGAACACTCAGTACTTC
v_call: TRBV27; clone_size: .; d_call: TRBD1; j_call: TRBJ1-1; cdr3_aa: CASSPMVRTGMMNTEAFF; cdr3_nt: TGTGCCAGCAGTCCGATGGTTAGGACAGGGATGATGAACACTGAAGCTTTCTTT
v_call: TRBV29-1; clone_size: .; d_call: .; j_call: TRBJ1-2; cdr3_aa: CSVGPSRLTTYGYTF; cdr3_nt: TGCAGCGTTGGCCCGAGCAGATTAACGACTTATGGCTACACCTTC
v_call: TRBV6-6; clone_size: few; d_call: .; j_call: TRBJ2-3; cdr3_aa: CASSPLNRAGQYF; cdr3_nt: TGTGCCAGCAGTCCATTAAACAGGGCAGGGCAGTATTTT
v_call: TRBV7-6; clone_size: .; d_call: TRBD1; j_call: TRBJ2-2; cdr3_aa: CASSPATGAGELFF; cdr3_nt: TGTGCCAGCAGCCCCGCGACAGGGGCCGGGGAGCTGTTTTTT
v_call: TRBV7-3; clone_size: .; d_call: TRBD2; j_call: TRBJ2-1; cdr3_aa: CASSLISGTSGGLGDEQFF; cdr3_nt: TGTGCCAGCAGCTTAATATCTGGGACTAGCGGGGGCCTCGGGGATGAGCAGTTCTTC
v_call: TRBV25-1; clone_size: .; d_call: .; j_call: TRBJ2-7; cdr3_aa: CASSEWGVLSYEQYF; cdr3_nt: TGTGCCAGCAGTGAATGGGGGGTCCTCTCCTACGAGCAGTACTTC
v_call: TRBV11-2; clone_size: .; d_call: .; j_call: TRBJ2-3; cdr3_aa: CASSPGWDSSTDTQYF; cdr3_nt: TGTGCCAGCAGTCCCGGCTGGGACTCTAGCACAGATACGCAGTATTTT
v_call: TRBV7-8; clone_size: few; d_call: TRBD1; j_call: TRBJ2-7; cdr3_aa: CASSPHRGDRGYEQYF; cdr3_nt: TGTGCCAGCAGCCCCCACAGGGGGGACAGGGGCTACGAGCAGTACTTC
v_call: TRBV10-3; clone_size: .; d_call: .; j_call: TRBJ1-5; cdr3_aa: CAIKGGENQPQHF; cdr3_nt: TGTGCCATCAAGGGGGGGGAGAATCAGCCCCAGCATTTT
v_call: TRBV6-6; clone_size: many; d_call: .; j_call: TRBJ1-5; cdr3_aa: CASSYSGLHQPQHF; cdr3_nt: TGTGCCAGCAGTTACTCGGGGCTACATCAGCCCCAGCATTTT
v_call: TRBV6-1; clone_size: .; d_call: .; j_call: TRBJ1-1; cdr3_aa: CASNPRAGVNTEAFF; cdr3_nt: TGTGCCAGCAATCCCCGTGCGGGGGTGAACACTGAAGCTTTCTTT
v_call: TRBV6-5; clone_size: few; d_call: .; j_call: TRBJ2-7; cdr3_aa: CASSHGIIEQYF; cdr3_nt: TGTGCCAGCAGCCACGGGATAATCGAGCAGTACTTC
v_call: TRBV5-1; clone_size: .; d_call: .; j_call: TRBJ2-1; cdr3_aa: CASRVSSPSYNEQFF; cdr3_nt: TGCGCCAGCAGGGTATCTAGCCCCTCTTACAATGAGCAGTTCTTC
v_call: TRBV27; clone_size: .; d_call: .; j_call: TRBJ2-7; cdr3_aa: CASSLQGSYEQYF; cdr3_nt: TGTGCCAGCAGTTTGCAGGGCTCCTACGAGCAGTACTTC
v_call: TRBV28; clone_size: few; d_call: .; j_call: TRBJ2-7; cdr3_aa: CASSPPGSSYEQYF; cdr3_nt: TGTGCCAGCAGTCCCCCCGGGTCTTCCTACGAGCAGTACTTC
v_call: TRBV5-4; clone_size: .; d_call: TRBD1; j_call: TRBJ2-2; cdr3_aa: CASSQTGALTGELFF; cdr3_nt: TGTGCCAGCAGCCAGACAGGGGCACTCACCGGGGAGCTGTTTTTT
v_call: TRBV2; clone_size: .; d_call: TRBD1; j_call: TRBJ1-1; cdr3_aa: CASSETTGAEAFF; cdr3_nt: TGTGCCAGCAGTGAAACAACAGGGGCTGAAGCTTTCTTT
v_call: TRBV12-5; clone_size: .; d_call: .; j_call: TRBJ2-2; cdr3_aa: CASGTSIASLNTGELFF; cdr3_nt: TGTGCTAGTGGTACCAGTATAGCGTCCCTGAACACCGGGGAGCTGTTTTTT
v_call: TRBV9; clone_size: .; d_call: .; j_call: TRBJ2-1; cdr3_aa: CASSAGTSVVNEQFF; cdr3_nt: TGTGCCAGCAGCGCTGGGACTTCAGTGGTTAATGAGCAGTTCTTC
v_call: TRBV30; clone_size: .; d_call: TRBD1; j_call: TRBJ2-3; cdr3_aa: CAWSEGQGVWDTQYF; cdr3_nt: TGTGCCTGGAGTGAAGGACAGGGGGTGTGGGATACGCAGTATTTT
v_call: TRBV2; clone_size: .; d_call: TRBD1; j_call: TRBJ1-2; cdr3_aa: CARGQATYGYTF; cdr3_nt: TGTGCCAGGGGACAGGCAACTTATGGCTACACCTTC
v_call: TRBV30; clone_size: .; d_call: TRBD2; j_call: TRBJ2-1; cdr3_aa: CAWSVRASGGVWQFF; cdr3_nt: TGTGCCTGGAGTGTTCGGGCTAGCGGGGGGGTATGGCAGTTCTTC